A selection of T cell receptor beta chains follows, all from one sample in a study of CD8 T cells in ankylosing spondylitis. TCRdb reprocessed the 5' RACE reads with MiXCR, giving one entry per CDR3 protein. The table includes some 130,000 distinct CDR3 sequences, roughly 17% detected once. The sample consisted of blood, either unsorted or a sorted T cell fraction (not recorded which). The receptor source for this set is a male donor with ankylosing spondylitis. CDR3s include the opening cysteine and the closing phenylalanine or tryptophan. D genes are given only for firm matches. Rows give clone size only sometimes, using once, few, many, or a class for an expanded clone.

cdr3_length,j_call,clone_size,v_call,d_call,cdr3_aa,cdr3_nt
14,TRBJ2-3,NA,TRBV6-2/TRBV6-3,NA,CASSRPGGLDTQYF,TGTGCCAGCAGCCGACCCGGGGGGCTAGATACGCAGTATTTT
12,TRBJ2-5,NA,TRBV28,NA,CASSWLGETQYF,TGTGCCAGCTCTTGGTTGGGAGAGACCCAGTACTTC
15,TRBJ1-5,NA,TRBV7-9,TRBD1,CASSLTTGGTQPQHF,TGTGCCAGCAGCCTGACCACAGGGGGCACTCAGCCCCAGCATTTT
14,TRBJ2-1,few,TRBV20-1,NA,CSAPRARNYNEQFF,TGCAGTGCTCCACGCGCCCGAAATTACAATGAGCAGTTCTTC
13,TRBJ2-1,NA,TRBV5-1,NA,CASSNFQGTEQFF,TGCGCCAGCAGCAACTTCCAGGGTACTGAGCAGTTCTTC
15,TRBJ2-7,few,TRBV27,NA,CASSPRVRSSYEQYF,TGTGCCAGCAGTCCCCGGGTCCGTAGCTCCTACGAGCAGTACTTC
14,TRBJ2-7,NA,TRBV27,NA,CASSFRANWYEQYF,TGTGCCAGCAGTTTCCGCGCAAACTGGTACGAGCAGTACTTC
11,TRBJ2-1,few,TRBV20-1,NA,CSPPYFNEQFF,TGCAGTCCCCCCTACTTCAATGAGCAGTTCTTC
16,TRBJ2-1,NA,TRBV7-8,TRBD1,CASSIDRGLAYNEQFF,TGTGCCAGCAGCATCGACAGGGGGCTTGCCTACAATGAGCAGTTCTTC
12,TRBJ1-1,few,TRBV29-1,NA,CSAMEISTEAFF,TGCAGCGCCATGGAGATCAGCACTGAAGCTTTCTTT
15,TRBJ2-1,NA,TRBV7-6,TRBD1,CASGQGLFSYNEQFF,TGTGCCAGCGGACAGGGGCTTTTCTCCTACAATGAGCAGTTCTTC
21,TRBJ2-7,NA,TRBV4-1,TRBD2,CASSQDIRAGGPTSSTYEQYF,TGCGCCAGCAGCCAAGATATCCGAGCGGGAGGACCGACCTCTTCTACCTACGAGCAGTACTTC
16,TRBJ2-7,few,TRBV6-2/TRBV6-3,NA,CASSYGRIPSVWEQYF,TGTGCCAGCAGTTACGGCCGTATTCCTAGCGTTTGGGAGCAGTACTTC
14,TRBJ2-2,NA,TRBV12-3/TRBV12-4,NA,CASSLVLGFGELFF,TGTGCCAGCAGTTTAGTTTTAGGGTTCGGGGAGCTGTTTTTT
14,TRBJ2-2,NA,TRBV6-2/TRBV6-3,NA,CASSFLSEAGELFF,TGTGCCAGCAGTTTCCTCTCAGAAGCCGGGGAGCTGTTTTTT
15,TRBJ2-7,few,TRBV7-3,NA,CASSLTATVSYEQYF,TGTGCCAGCAGCTTAACGGCAACGGTTTCCTACGAGCAGTACTTC
14,TRBJ2-7,few,TRBV20-1,NA,CSARDTGGGYEQYF,TGCAGTGCTAGAGATACCGGTGGGGGGTACGAGCAGTACTTC
16,TRBJ2-1,few,TRBV12-3/TRBV12-4,NA,CASSFITPSRYNEQFF,TGTGCCAGCAGTTTTATAACCCCCAGTCGCTACAATGAGCAGTTCTTC
16,TRBJ2-3,many,TRBV7-3,NA,CASSLGAGTSTDTQYF,TGTGCCAGCAGCTTAGGTGCCGGAACTAGCACAGATACGCAGTATTTT
20,TRBJ2-7,few,TRBV15,TRBD1,CATATLTGTGATPSSYEQYF,TGTGCCACCGCAACCTTAACCGGGACAGGGGCCACCCCGAGCTCCTACGAGCAGTACTTC
14,TRBJ2-1,many,TRBV3-1,NA,CASSHGGSYNEQFF,TGTGCCAGCAGCCATGGAGGCTCATACAATGAGCAGTTCTTC
14,TRBJ1-6,few,TRBV20-1,NA,CSAMGTLDNSPLHF,TGCAGTGCTATGGGGACGCTGGATAATTCACCCCTCCACTTT
14,TRBJ2-7,few,TRBV7-6,NA,CASSLRTASYEQYF,TGTGCCAGCAGCCTTAGGACAGCCTCTTACGAGCAGTACTTC
14,TRBJ2-7,few,TRBV7-9,NA,CASSLSDSRYEQYF,TGTGCCAGCAGCTTAAGCGACTCTCGGTACGAGCAGTACTTC
12,TRBJ1-4,few,TRBV12-3/TRBV12-4,NA,CASSSGPTKLFF,TGTGCCAGCAGTTCGGGACCGACAAAACTGTTTTTT
14,TRBJ2-7,few,TRBV9,NA,CASSVGGNAYEQYF,TGTGCCAGCAGCGTAGGTGGGAATGCCTACGAGCAGTACTTC
12,TRBJ1-2,many,TRBV29-1,NA,CSVADGRWGYTF,TGCAGCGTGGCGGACGGAAGGTGGGGCTACACCTTC
18,TRBJ2-7,NA,TRBV13,NA,CASSLGPPKEYGPYEQYF,TGTGCCAGCAGCTTAGGCCCTCCGAAGGAATACGGACCCTACGAGCAGTACTTC
12,TRBJ2-2,NA,TRBV12-3/TRBV12-4,NA,CASSPIPGELFF,TGTGCCAGCAGCCCCATCCCCGGGGAGCTGTTTTTT
11,TRBJ1-1,NA,TRBV14,NA,CASSPTVEAFF,TGTGCCAGCAGCCCGACAGTTGAAGCTTTCTTT
14,TRBJ1-1,few,TRBV29-1,NA,CSHSGERLATEAFF,TGCAGCCATTCGGGGGAAAGGCTTGCCACTGAAGCTTTCTTT
16,TRBJ2-3,few,TRBV2,TRBD2,CASSAQLAVSTDTQYF,TGTGCCAGCAGTGCCCAACTAGCGGTTAGCACAGATACGCAGTATTTT
11,TRBJ1-1,NA,TRBV13,NA,CASSLLSEAFF,TGTGCCAGCAGCCTGTTGTCTGAAGCTTTCTTT
18,TRBJ2-7,NA,TRBV12-3/TRBV12-4,NA,CACCFLVGRRAVSYEQYF,NA
14,TRBJ2-3,few,TRBV12-3/TRBV12-4,NA,CASSLVGGTDTQYF,TGTGCCAGCAGTTTAGTGGGGGGCACAGATACGCAGTATTTT
13,TRBJ1-1,NA,TRBV7-3,NA,CASSLKGGEEAFF,TGTGCCAGCAGCTTAAAAGGAGGGGAGGAAGCTTTCTTT
15,TRBJ2-4,few,TRBV10-2,TRBD2,CASSRTSGTKNIQYF,TGCGCCAGCAGCCGGACTAGCGGGACAAAAAACATTCAGTACTTC
15,TRBJ2-1,few,TRBV4-2,TRBD2,CASSQPGLAGTQQFF,TGTGCCAGCAGCCAACCCGGACTAGCGGGAACCCAGCAGTTCTTC
15,TRBJ2-2,few,TRBV9,NA,CASSVGTGAAGELFF,TGTGCCAGCAGCGTAGGGACGGGTGCGGCCGGGGAGCTGTTTTTT
17,TRBJ2-6,few,TRBV20-1,NA,CSARSPVPYSGANVLTF,TGCAGTGCTAGATCGCCAGTTCCTTACTCTGGGGCCAACGTCCTGACTTTC
14,TRBJ2-3,NA,TRBV29-1,NA,CSVEQESSTDTQYF,TGCAGCGTTGAACAGGAGTCTAGCACAGATACGCAGTATTTT
19,TRBJ1-4,NA,TRBV4-3,TRBD1,CASSQGIPNRGSTNEKLFF,TGCGCCAGCAGCCAAGGTATCCCAAACAGGGGATCAACTAATGAAAAACTGTTTTTT
15,TRBJ1-5,NA,TRBV28,NA,CASSLTPRGNQPQHF,TGTGCCAGCAGTTTAACACCGAGGGGCAATCAGCCCCAGCATTTT
15,TRBJ2-1,NA,TRBV27,NA,CASSSSSSSYNEQFF,TGTGCCAGCAGTTCCAGCTCAAGCTCCTACAATGAGCAGTTCTTC